This T cell receptor (beta chain) was recovered during a study of neurological immune-mediated disorders (dated by TCRdb to between 2018 and 2020). With regard to the full study: Using UMI-based sequencing, the study compared peripheral blood TCR-beta repertoires from patients with HTLV-I-associated myelopathy (HAM/TSP), patients with multiple sclerosis, and healthy controls. Longitudinal samples, technical triplicates and paired sorted CD4+ and CD8+ T-cell subsets, alongside PBMC samples, were included among the roughly 100 TCR-beta libraries. The cohort comprised 68 subjects: roughly 15 HAM/TSP patients, 35 or so multiple sclerosis patients and approximately 20 healthy controls. The paper as a whole reports these results and caveats: TCR clonal expansion was highest in HAM/TSP patients and lowest in MS patients, with MS patients falling below even healthy controls. Expanded clones from different subjects shared no identical CDR3 amino acid sequences, which suggests that TCR-beta repertoires were private in all groups.

This clonotype was seen ten or more times. This clone's antigen is unknown. No base-level quality is on record; no much larger clone is a single base apart. To synthesize cDNA, template-switch 5'RACE was performed with a primer carrying a 10-nucleotide random unique molecular identifier so that each TCR transcript was tagged. Over 190 million TCR-beta sequences, covering 15-18 subjects, were produced in each sequencing run. The RNeasy kit was used to extract total RNA. The KAPA Real-time Library Amplification kit was used to amplify TCR-beta VDJ regions with primers for the TCR constant region and the 5'RACE anchor. Sample indexes and Illumina adaptors were added in a first PCR, and a second PCR then increased library yield. After Ampure bead purification, the TCR product of roughly 650 bp was size-selected on a 2% E-gel SizeSelection system. Library quality was checked on a Bioanalyzer, concentration was measured with Qubit, and libraries were quantified with the Kapa Library Quantification kit before pooling. An Illumina HiSeq 2500 sequenced the libraries paired-end 2 x 150 bp. To increase sequence diversity, about 25-31% phiX was spiked into each library pool. In the source study's methods: The quality-filtered reads were processed with the UMI-based MiGEC pipeline, whose error correction step removed more than 75% of the raw TCR sequences. VDJ genes were aligned to IMGT germline references, and clonotypes were defined by unique CDR3 amino acid sequence plus V-J genes. Clonal expansion, Shannon diversity, and CDR3 relatedness (CalcPairwiseDistances, ClusterSamples) were evaluated with VDJtools, and phylogenetic trees were built with CLCbio workbench. A clone was classed as expanded if it had 8 or more unique UMIs, a cutoff based on coefficient-of-variation modelling across technical triplicates. TCRdb trimmed the raw reads at Q25, called clones with MiXCR and kept productive beta chains. Entries that share a CDR3 protein sequence are merged under the most common genes and DNA. TCRdb, not the authors, supplied the V and J calls. The sample includes about 79,000 distinct CDR3 sequences, with about 14% observed a single time. The top ten clonotypes cover roughly 7% of the sample.

From cysteine to phenylalanine, the CDR3 is 12 amino acids long. The retained sequence is limited to the CDR3, 36 bases, with the frame set at the first base. The CDR1 and CDR2 encoded by the germline V gene are SQVTM and ANQGSEA. The junction carries 11 bases between V and J, which are trimmed by 6 bases and 2 bases respectively. Healthy controls were blood bank volunteers in Maryland, USA. Unsorted PBMC libraries were generated from 2 million PBMCs stored in RNAlater at -80 °C until RNA extraction. Peripheral blood was subjected to Ficoll-Hypaque density gradient centrifugation to isolate PBMCs, which were then cryopreserved in liquid nitrogen.

The sample was PBMCs. This receptor was obtained from a woman aged 50 to 60 in good health. Here the chain combines TRBV29-1 and TRBJ2-7, with the D gene tentatively TRBD1 or TRBD2, based on 6 matching bases in each. The CDR3 protein: CSVGGHPYEQYF. The DNA is TGCAGCGTGGGGGGACACCCCTACGAGCAGTACTTC.